This passage covers 18 T cell receptor beta chains from one sample sequenced in a study of blood T cell repertoires in COVID-19 (dated by TCRdb to 2018 to 2020). The library was prepared using the immunoSEQ multiplex PCR assay. In TCRdb, the immuneACCESS table is reduced to in-frame sequences with V and J assigned. These tables do not hold every clone; where another copy was compared, an unresolved V gene accounts for under half, and the others remain unexplained. The sample records around 150,000 clones, around 80% of which are singletons. The ten largest clonotypes hold over 10% of the sample. Source material: PBMCs or T cells enriched from blood (not recorded which). The receptors here all came from an older woman who had recovered from COVID-19.

This chain joins TRBV7-3 and TRBJ1-1; D call uncertain. V was clipped by 3 bases and J by 7 bases, with 9 bases between them. This CDR3 has 12 residues. The V gene's germline CDR1 is SGHTA and CDR2 FQGTGA. As DNA, the CDR3 is TGTGCCAGCAGCTTGGCGGGCTATGAAGCTTTCTTT. Translating it yields CASSLAGYEAFF.

This chain connects TRBV6-6 to TRBJ2-7; TRBD2 agrees at 9 bases. The germline V gene encodes CDR1 MNHNY and CDR2 SVGAGI (reference sequence). After removal of 7 bases from V and 4 bases from J, the junction contained 8 bases not matched to a gene. The CDR3 covers 14 residues. The CDR3, as DNA: TGTGCCAGCACCCGAGCGGGAGGTGGGTACGAGCAGTACTTC. The encoded protein is CASTRAGGGYEQYF.

The V and J genes are TRBV28 and TRBJ2-1; 14 bases map to TRBD2. The CDR3 contains 17 residues. V gave up 5 bases and J gave up 0 bases; unmatched junction bases: 3. Germline loops: CDR1 MDHEN, CDR2 SYDVKM. The CDR3 is CASSPGTSGSSYNEQFF. The CDR3 bases are TGTGCCAGCAGTCCCGGGACTAGCGGGAGCTCCTACAATGAGCAGTTCTTC.

This chain links TRBV3-1 (or the pseudogene TRBV3-2) with TRBJ1-2; TRBD1 aligns across 8 bases. This CDR3 region has 13 residues. After removal of 5 bases from V and 8 bases from J, the junction contained 7 bases not matched to a gene. Germline V gene sequence: CDR1 LGHDT, CDR2 YNNKEL (reference sequence). The CDR3 reads CASSKDRALGYTF. The DNA for the CDR3 is TGTGCCAGCAGCAAGGACAGGGCCCTGGGCTACACCTTC.

This clone was seen a handful of times. The genes are TRBV28 and TRBJ1-1, with D possibly being TRBD1 (6 bases). Per the germline V gene, CDR1 is MDHEN and CDR2 is SYDVKM. V was pared by 5 bases and J by 4 bases, with 14 bases between. The CDR3 is 14 amino acids. CDR3 protein: CASSPPGAATEAFF. The DNA for the CDR3 is TGTGCCAGCAGTCCCCCAGGGGCTGCCACTGAAGCTTTCTTT.

The CDR3, as DNA: TGCGCCAGCAGTCAGGCCGGGACTAGCGGCTCCTACGAGCAGTACTTC. It encodes CASSQAGTSGSYEQYF. The V call is TRBV23-1, the J call TRBJ2-7; 11 bases are a match to TRBD2. TRBV23-1 is classed as an ORF, of uncertain function. CDR3 length: 16 amino acids. After removal of 3 bases from V and 0 bases from J, the junction contained 4 bases not matched to a gene.

This clone was counted between two and nine times. This CDR3 reads CASSLLAGGQYEQFF. CDR3 in DNA: TGTGCCAGCAGCTTACTAGCGGGGGGGCAGTATGAGCAGTTCTTC. The chain joins TRBV7-2 to TRBJ2-1; 12 nucleotides align to TRBD2. Germline V gives CDR1 SGHTA, CDR2 FQGNSA. The CDR3 is 15 amino acids. Trimming at V came to 2 bases and at J to 8 bases, leaving 4 bases not matched to a gene.

This clone is deemed medium-sized (0.01 to 0.1%). The CDR3 DNA reads TGTGCCAGCAGCCAAGAGACAGGGCCTGTTTACGAGCAGTACTTC. Its translation is CASSQETGPVYEQYF. This chain joins TRBV3-1 (or the pseudogene TRBV3-2) and TRBJ2-7, with TRBD1 matching 7 bases. The CDR3 covers 15 residues. V lost 0 bases and J lost 4; bases outside the gene matches: 6. Germline V gene sequence: CDR1 LGHDT, CDR2 YNNKEL (reference sequence).

The V call is TRBV6-2 or TRBV6-3, the J call TRBJ1-3; D is unclear. V lost 2 bases, J lost 7 bases, and 9 bases lay in between. CDR3 length: 13 residues. CDR1 and CDR2 from the germline V gene are MNHEY and SVGEGT. The CDR3 sequence is CASSYAGGNTIYF. The DNA for the CDR3 is TGTGCCAGCAGTTACGCAGGCGGGAACACCATATATTTT.

The gene calls are TRBV19 and TRBJ2-1, with D tentatively TRBD2 (6 bases). Germline V lookup: CDR1 LNHDA, CDR2 SQIVND (reference sequence). V lost 1 base to trimming and J lost 6 bases, with 10 bases between them. CDR3 size: 14 residues. The CDR3 DNA sequence: TGTGCCAGTAGTATAGGGCCCGGGGGCAATGAGCAGTTCTTC. It specifies CASSIGPGGNEQFF.

The chain uses TRBV18 and TRBJ1-1, with 11 nucleotides matching TRBD1. This CDR3 comprises 18 residues. Germline loops: CDR1 KGHSH, CDR2 LQKENI. V was pared by 3 bases and J by 0 bases, with 9 bases of the junction left unmatched. CDR3 nucleotides: TGTGCCAGCTCACCTTTGCAGGACAGGGGGCTCTTGAACACTGAAGCTTTCTTT. This encodes CASSPLQDRGLLNTEAFF.

In its sample, this clone was seen a few times. The chain employs TRBV18 and TRBJ2-7; a possible D gene is TRBD2 (7 bases). Germline loops: CDR1 KGHSH, CDR2 LQKENI. The V end was cut by 3 bases, the J end by 6 bases, with 18 bases between. The CDR3 is made up of 15 amino acids. This chain's CDR3 is CASSPIGGEGGEQYF. CDR3 in DNA: TGTGCCAGCTCACCGATTGGAGGGGAGGGGGGCGAGCAGTACTTC.

The V call is TRBV6-1, the J call TRBJ2-3; 11 nucleotides match TRBD2. The CDR3 contains 17 residues. Germline-derived CDR1 and CDR2 are MNHNS and SASEGT. With V trimmed by 4 bases and J by 3 bases, 9 bases remained unmatched. CDR3 bases: TGTGCCAGCAGTGGTGGCCTAGCGGGGGGCGGGACAGATACGCAGTATTTT. It codes for CASSGGLAGGGTDTQYF.

The genes are TRBV9 and TRBJ2-3; possibly TRBD1 for D (5 bases). CDR3 size: 16 residues. V was trimmed by 4 bases and J by 5 bases, leaving 20 bases between them. CDR1 is SGDLS, CDR2 YYNGEE, per germline. CDR3 sequence reads: CASSPGSAREQDTQYF. The CDR3 DNA reads as TGTGCCAGCAGCCCAGGGTCCGCTCGAGAACAAGATACGCAGTATTTT. Variable domain in full (rest from reference TRBV9 and TRBJ2-3): DSGVTQTPKHLITATGQRVTLRCSPRSGDLSVYWYQQSLDQGLQFLIQYYNGEERAKGNILERFSAQQFPDLHSELNLSSLELGDSALYFCASSPGSAREQDTQYFGPGTRLTVL.

The V and J genes are TRBV5-1 and TRBJ1-6; D unresolved. The germline V gene has CDR1 SGHRS and CDR2 YFSETQ. V was clipped by 4 bases and J by 6 bases, with 5 bases between them. The CDR3 sequence is 12 residues long. The CDR3 region has the DNA TGCGCCAGCAGCAACACTAATTCACCCCTCCACTTT. Translation gives CASSNTNSPLHF.

The CDR3 spells CASSPSTGTTNNEQFF. In nucleotides, the CDR3 is TGTGCCAGCAGCCCCTCTACCGGGACTACCAACAATGAGCAGTTCTTC. The rearrangement uses TRBV5-4 and TRBJ2-1, with TRBD2 identical over 7 bases. Per the germline V gene, CDR1 is SGHNT and CDR2 is YYREEE (reference sequence). This CDR3 is 16 amino acids long. V was pared by 4 bases and J by 5 bases, with 12 bases of the junction left unmatched.

The chain combines TRBV12-3 or TRBV12-4 with TRBJ2-5; no reliable D call. This CDR3 spans 13 amino acids. The V end lost 5 bases, the J end lost 0 bases, and 7 bases lay between the germline ends. CDR3 bases: TGTGCCAGCAGTATACGGGACCAAGAGACCCAGTACTTC. Its translation: CASSIRDQETQYF.

The chain is built from TRBV11-2 and TRBJ2-4; D is possibly TRBD2 (5 bases). V was shortened by 5 bases and J by 0 bases, with 14 bases between the two germline ends. The CDR3 runs to 16 residues. Germline assignment: CDR1 SGHAT and CDR2 FQNNGV. In nucleotides, the CDR3 is TGTGCCAGCAGCACCCGGACTTTACTAGCCAAAAACATTCAGTACTTC. Encoded protein: CASSTRTLLAKNIQYF.